Presented here are 20 T cell receptor beta chains from one specimen sequenced in a study of early T cells in non-severe SARS-CoV-2 infection. A single record per CDR3 protein comes from TCRdb applying MiXCR to the 5' RACE reads. The sample lists around 72,000 distinct CDR3 sequences; roughly a tenth were seen once. This specimen consisted of whole blood, obtained at baseline. These receptors originate from an adult who was a healthcare worker with PCR-confirmed SARS-CoV-2 infection or an uninfected control (not recorded which).

In this sample, this clonotype turned up many times. This rearrangement joins TRBV5-1 to TRBJ2-3, with 7 bases aligning to TRBD2. The CDR3 totals 20 residues. Unmatched junction bases numbered 17, after V lost 1 base and J lost 0 bases. Germline CDR1 is SGHRS and CDR2 is YFSETQ. The CDR3 DNA reads as TGCGCCAGCAGCTTGAATCGGCCTAATCGGAAGGGAGGGAGCACAGATACGCAGTATTTT. Residues: CASSLNRPNRKGGSTDTQYF.

In this sample, this clonotype turned up many times. The CDR3 nucleotides are TGTGCCAGCAGCCTACAGACAGGGGGCACGGAGACCCAGTACTTC. Translating it yields CASSLQTGGTETQYF. The chain has TRBV7-9 and TRBJ2-5; TRBD1 agrees at 10 bases. Germline CDR1 and CDR2: SEHNR and FQNEAQ (reference sequence). The ends lost 5 bases at V and 5 bases at J; junction bases unmatched: 8. The CDR3 contains 15 residues.

This clonotype was picked up a small number of times. The chain joins TRBV6-5 to TRBJ2-3; 8 nucleotides line up with TRBD1. Unmatched junction bases numbered 7, after V lost 6 bases and J lost 2 bases. The germline CDR1 and CDR2 sequences are MNHEY and SVGAGI. This CDR3 is 15 amino acids long. In nucleotides, the CDR3 is TGTGCCAGCAGAAAAGGACAGGGAGACACAGATACGCAGTATTTT. Its translation is CASRKGQGDTDTQYF.

This clonotype occurred a few times. The V call is TRBV12-3 or TRBV12-4, the J call TRBJ2-5; D unclear. With 4 bases removed from V and 7 bases from J, the gap between germline ends came to 7 bases. The CDR3 contains 11 residues. In nucleotides, the CDR3 is TGTGCCAGCAGTTCCCTAGGGACCCAGTACTTC. This encodes CASSSLGTQYF.

The chain couples TRBV11-2 to TRBJ2-7; D tentatively fits TRBD1 or TRBD2 (5 bases each). The ends were cut back, 3 bases at V and 4 bases at J, with 13 bases in the middle. The CDR3 is 14 amino acids. Germline values: CDR1 SGHAT, CDR2 FQNNGV. The DNA of the CDR3 is TGTGCCAGCAGCTTCCGGGGCTCCCGTTACGAGCAGTACTTC. This encodes CASSFRGSRYEQYF.

This clonotype was counted ten times or more. This chain connects TRBV11-2 to TRBJ2-3; 9 positions agree with TRBD2. V dropped 5 bases and J dropped 3; count of bases not matched to a gene: 6. The CDR3 runs 15 residues. Germline V gives CDR1 SGHAT, CDR2 FQNNGV. CDR3 region: CASSPRAGGTDTQYF. The CDR3 DNA follows: TGTGCCAGCAGCCCCCGGGCGGGGGGGACAGATACGCAGTATTTT. Full variable domain (rest looked up from reference TRBV11-2 and TRBJ2-3): EAGVAQSPRYKIIEKRQSVAFWCNPISGHATLYWYQQILGQGPKLLIQFQNNGVVDDSQLPKDRFSAERLKGVDSTLKIQPAKLEDSAVYLCASSPRAGGTDTQYFGPGTRLTVL.

This clonotype has at least ten counts. The chain uses TRBV20-1 and TRBJ2-3, with D perhaps assigned TRBD1 or TRBD2 (6 bases each). Germline values: CDR1 DFQATT, CDR2 SNEGSKA (reference sequence). V was pared by 1 base and J by 2 bases, with 10 bases between. The CDR3 has 14 residues. CDR3 loop: CSARGGATTDTQYF. The CDR3 DNA sequence: TGCAGTGCTAGAGGGGGGGCCACCACAGATACGCAGTATTTT.

This chain connects TRBV6-1 to TRBJ1-2; D gene ambiguous. Trimming stripped 6 bases from V and 4 bases from J, with 9 bases between. The CDR3 has 12 residues. Germline V gene lookup returns CDR1 MNHNS and CDR2 SASEGT. CDR3 protein: CASRETTYGYTF. CDR3 bases: TGTGCCAGCAGGGAGACTACCTATGGCTACACCTTC.

The chain is built from TRBV4-1 and TRBJ2-1; D uncertain. From germline, CDR1 is MGHRA and CDR2 YSYEKL. This CDR3 contains 14 residues. V was pared by 4 bases and J by 6 bases, with 13 bases between. CDR3 amino acids: CASSPLVARNEQFF. The CDR3 DNA reads TGCGCCAGCAGCCCTCTTGTGGCCCGCAATGAGCAGTTCTTC.

This chain joins TRBV20-1 and TRBJ2-4, with TRBD1 matching 8 bases. The CDR3 loop spans 15 amino acids. V lost 6 bases and J lost 2; bases outside the gene matches: 9. Germline CDR1 and CDR2: DFQATT and SNEGSKA (reference sequence). CDR3: CSATRQGASKNIQYF. In DNA form, the CDR3 reads TGCAGTGCAACCCGGCAGGGGGCTTCCAAAAACATTCAGTACTTC.

This clonotype was counted many times. The chain recombines TRBV6-1 with TRBJ1-2, with 9 bases that match TRBD1. Germline assignment: CDR1 MNHNS and CDR2 SASEGT. The CDR3 is made up of 13 amino acids. V was clipped by 3 bases and J by 5 bases; unmatched bases: 1. CDR3 amino acids: CASSETGGYGYTF. The CDR3 region has the DNA TGTGCCAGCAGTGAGACAGGGGGGTATGGCTACACCTTC.

This clonotype occurred many times. This chain uses TRBV24-1 with TRBJ2-7; 12 bases align to TRBD2. Germline V gene data show CDR1 as KGHDR and CDR2 as SFDVKD. V gave up 10 bases and J gave up 2 bases; unmatched junction bases: 5. This CDR3 spans 14 amino acids. This CDR3 reads CATASGGETYEQYF. The DNA of the CDR3 is TGTGCCACAGCTAGCGGGGGGGAGACCTACGAGCAGTACTTC.

This clonotype occurred many times. V gene TRBV24-1 combines with J gene TRBJ2-3; D may be TRBD2 (5 bases). Germline V lookup: CDR1 KGHDR, CDR2 SFDVKD. The V end lost 4 bases, the J end lost 7 bases, and 17 bases lay between the germline ends. The CDR3 length is 15 residues. CDR3 region: CATSDTRETSNTQYF. CDR3 DNA sequence: TGTGCCACCAGTGACACACGGGAAACTTCTAATACGCAGTATTTT.

The V call is TRBV11-2, the J call TRBJ2-7, with 8 nucleotides matching TRBD2. The CDR3 covers 16 residues. The germline V gene encodes CDR1 SGHAT and CDR2 FQNNGV. Unmatched junction bases numbered 11, after V lost 5 bases and J lost 2 bases. The CDR3 region has the DNA TGTGCCAGCAGCCCATTCACAGCGGGGGTTACCTACGAGCAGTACTTC. Translation: CASSPFTAGVTYEQYF.

In this sample, this clonotype turned up many times. This sequence joins TRBV10-3 and TRBJ2-1; 9 nucleotides align to TRBD1. Germline assignment: CDR1 ENHRY and CDR2 SYGVKD. With 10 bases clipped from V and 4 bases from J, the junction kept 2 bases outside the gene matches. CDR3 length: 12 amino acids. This chain's CDR3 is CATGTGYNEQFF. The DNA of the CDR3 is TGTGCCACCGGGACAGGGTACAATGAGCAGTTCTTC.

This clonotype has a single count. This chain uses TRBV12-3 or TRBV12-4 with TRBJ2-7; D could derive from TRBD1 or TRBD2 (6 bases each). This CDR3 spans 12 amino acids. V was pared by 8 bases and J by 6 bases, with 14 bases between. This CDR3 is CASSKGGFEQYF. The CDR3 DNA follows: TGTGCCAGCTCTAAGGGGGGATTCGAGCAGTACTTC.

V is TRBV5-6 and J is TRBJ2-3, with TRBD1 as a possible D gene (5 bases). The CDR3 is 16 residues long. Trimming pared 4 bases from V and 0 bases from J, leaving 15 bases between. CDR1 is SGHDT and CDR2 is YYEEEE in the germline V gene. CDR3: CASSPDWGSSTDTQYF. The CDR3 DNA follows: TGTGCCAGCAGCCCGGATTGGGGCTCCAGCACAGATACGCAGTATTTT.

CDR3 sequence: CAWSPLTGRGEKLFF. CDR3 DNA sequence: TGTGCCTGGAGCCCCCTAACAGGGAGGGGGGAAAAACTGTTTTTT. The chain is built from TRBV30 and TRBJ1-4; tentative D call: TRBD1 (6 bases). The V end lost 3 bases, the J end lost 8 bases, and 19 bases lay between the germline ends. Germline V gives CDR1 GTSNPN, CDR2 SVGIG (reference sequence). The CDR3 is 15 amino acids.

This clonotype occurred many times. The rearrangement links TRBV20-1 to TRBJ2-5, with no clear D. This CDR3 comprises 13 residues. Looked up from germline, CDR1 is DFQATT and CDR2 is SNEGSKA (reference sequence). V lost 0 bases, J lost 2 bases, and 7 bases lay in between. CDR3 amino acids: CSARDWRQETQYF. The CDR3 DNA follows: TGCAGTGCTAGAGACTGGCGGCAAGAGACCCAGTACTTC.

This clonotype occurred a few times. V gene TRBV20-1 combines with J gene TRBJ1-4; 9 bases agree with TRBD1. The germline V gene has CDR1 DFQATT and CDR2 SNEGSKA (reference sequence). V was clipped by 3 bases and J by 8 bases; unmatched bases: 4. The CDR3 sequence is 13 residues long. In DNA form, the CDR3 reads TGCAGTGCTAGGGGACAGGGAGGCGAAAAACTGTTTTTT. Amino acids: CSARGQGGEKLFF.